This passage covers 22 T cell receptor beta chains from one sample sequenced in a study of cytomegalovirus exposure and HLA in healthy donors. The repertoire was sequenced with immunoSEQ multiplex PCR; TCRdb's copy has only in-frame clones and lacks some. This sample carries 100,000 to 150,000 clones, just under 95% of them seen once, and the ten largest clones take under 1.5%. The sequenced sample was PBMCs. These receptors all come from a woman between 18 and 29 years old in good health and CMV-seronegative.

This clone was recorded only once. The chain has TRBV4-1 and TRBJ2-7, with D tentatively TRBD1 (5 bases). This CDR3 region has 15 residues. V shed 2 bases and J shed 5 bases, with 16 bases lying between them. Germline values: CDR1 MGHRA, CDR2 YSYEKL. The CDR3 reads CASSQQDKWPDEQYF. CDR3 nucleotides: TGCGCCAGCAGCCAACAGGACAAATGGCCCGACGAGCAGTACTTC.

A remark on this clone: At the DNA level, this CDR3 is encoded by other sequences in the same sample as well. The V gene is TRBV27, the J gene TRBJ1-4, with a weak D call TRBD1 (5 bases). CDR1 is MNHEY and CDR2 is SMNVEV in the germline V gene (reference sequence). V dropped 2 bases and J dropped 7 bases, with 11 bases sitting between them. This CDR3 spans 14 amino acids. The CDR3 DNA reads as TGTGCCAGCAGTTTACGGCAGGGTCTTGAAAAACTGTTTTTT. This encodes CASSLRQGLEKLFF.

This chain uses TRBV5-4 with TRBJ2-1, with 8 bases fitting TRBD2. The ends lost 0 bases at V and 9 bases at J; junction bases unmatched: 8. The CDR3 totals 15 residues. The germline V gene encodes CDR1 SGHNT and CDR2 YYREEE (reference sequence). In DNA form, the CDR3 reads TGTGCCAGCAGCTTGGAGACAGCGGGAGTTGGTGAGCAGTTCTTC. Encoded protein: CASSLETAGVGEQFF.

V gene TRBV5-1 combines with J gene TRBJ2-1; TRBD2 agrees at 10 bases. Trimming cost V 6 bases and J 8 bases; bases outside gene matches: 17. In germline, CDR1 is SGHRS, CDR2 YFSETQ. The CDR3 totals 17 residues. This chain's CDR3 is CASNDPAGGPGLDEQFF. CDR3 in DNA: TGCGCCAGCAACGATCCAGCGGGAGGGCCTGGGCTCGATGAGCAGTTCTTC.

This sequence joins TRBV28 and TRBJ2-7; 9 bases map to TRBD1. Looked up from germline, CDR1 is MDHEN and CDR2 is SYDVKM. The junction had 8 bases not matched to a gene; V was cut back by 10 bases and J by 1 base. The CDR3 spans 14 residues. The CDR3 here is CANSRDRDSYEQYF. The CDR3 DNA sequence: TGTGCCAACAGCCGGGACAGGGATTCCTACGAGCAGTACTTC.

This clone was seen just once. This chain uses TRBV28 with TRBJ1-4; weak D call: TRBD1 (5 bases). CDR3 size: 14 residues. The germline gives CDR1 MDHEN, CDR2 SYDVKM. Trimming pared 1 base from V and 4 bases from J, leaving 7 bases between. This CDR3 is CASSLSGINEKLFF. The DNA of the CDR3 is TGTGCCAGCAGTTTATCAGGGATTAATGAAAAACTGTTTTTT.

The chain recombines TRBV5-1 with TRBJ2-5; D possibly corresponds to TRBD2 (5 bases). Near its end, the DNA agrees better with TRBJ2-7, so the J call may be wrong. Germline loops: CDR1 SGHRS, CDR2 YFSETQ. The CDR3 runs 14 residues. DNA for the CDR3: TGCGCCAGCAGCTTTTCTGAGGGCGTCTACGAGCAGTACTTC. It codes for CASSFSEGVYEQYF.

V gene TRBV30 combines with J gene TRBJ1-3; D may be TRBD1 (6 bases). Trimming took 5 bases from V and 4 from J, leaving 12 bases between them. The CDR3 has 13 residues. In germline, CDR1 is GTSNPN, CDR2 SVGIG (reference sequence). CDR3 region: CAWGTGSGNTIYF. In nucleotides, the CDR3 is TGTGCCTGGGGAACAGGGTCGGGAAACACCATATATTTT.

CDR3 DNA sequence: TGTGCCAGCAGCCGCGGACAGAACAACTATGGCTACACCTTC. It encodes CASSRGQNNYGYTF. This chain joins TRBV7-9 and TRBJ1-2, with D possibly being TRBD1 (6 bases). The CDR3 has 14 amino acids. The germline V and J ends were trimmed by 5 bases and 2 bases, with 12 bases remaining between them. CDR1 is SEHNR, CDR2 FQNEAQ, per germline (reference sequence).

The rearrangement joins TRBV19 to TRBJ2-7; 8 nucleotides line up with TRBD2. The ends lost 7 bases at V and 0 bases at J; junction bases unmatched: 2. From germline, CDR1 is LNHDA and CDR2 SQIVND (reference sequence). The CDR3 totals 13 residues. DNA for the CDR3: TGTGCCAGTACGGGAGGGACCTCCTACGAGCAGTACTTC. Protein: CASTGGTSYEQYF.

The chain carries TRBV9 and TRBJ1-2, with 8 bases matching TRBD1. V shed 4 bases, J shed 6 bases, and the junction held 14 bases outside the gene matches. The length of the CDR3 is 16 residues. Germline values: CDR1 SGDLS, CDR2 YYNGEE. The CDR3 DNA reads as TGTGCCAGCAGCCCGACGACCGGACAGGGAATCGATGGCTACACCTTC. This sequence encodes CASSPTTGQGIDGYTF.

The gene calls are TRBV5-1 and TRBJ2-2; 7 nucleotides match TRBD2. Trimming cost V 4 bases and J 2 bases; bases outside gene matches: 5. Germline-derived CDR1 and CDR2 are SGHRS and YFSETQ. The CDR3 has 15 amino acids. Here the CDR3 DNA reads TGCGCCAGCAGCCCTGGGACTATCAACACCGGGGAGCTGTTTTTT. Translation gives CASSPGTINTGELFF. Full variable domain (remainder filled in from reference TRBV5-1 and TRBJ2-2): KAGVTQTPRYLIKTRGQQVTLSCSPISGHRSVSWYQQTPGQGLQFLFEYFSETQRNKGNFPGRFSGRQFSNSRSEMNVSTLELGDSALYLCASSPGTINTGELFFGEGSRLTVL.

V gene TRBV9 combines with J gene TRBJ2-3; D is possibly TRBD2 (6 bases). Trimming removed 3 bases from V and 2 bases from J, with 10 bases in between. CDR1 and CDR2 (germline): SGDLS, YYNGEE. CDR3 length: 14 residues. The CDR3 loop is CASSGGDSTDTQYF. The CDR3 nucleotides read TGTGCCAGCAGCGGTGGGGACTCCACAGATACGCAGTATTTT.

The chain is built from TRBV5-1 and TRBJ1-1; 8 bases are shared with TRBD1. Germline V lookup: CDR1 SGHRS, CDR2 YFSETQ. The CDR3 is 14 amino acids. Trimming took 5 bases from V and 5 from J; bases not matched to a gene: 8. In DNA form, the CDR3 reads TGCGCCAGCAGACCAGGGGGCGGATGGACTGAAGCTTTCTTT. This codes for CASRPGGGWTEAFF.

A note on this clone: One end of the junction varies from germline; a read error may be responsible. V is TRBV19 and J is TRBJ1-2, with 7 bases aligning to TRBD1. Germline V CDR1 and CDR2: LNHDA, SQIVND (reference sequence). This CDR3 is 14 amino acids long. The CDR3 DNA follows: TGTGCCAGTAGTGTAGAGGGGGCCTACTATGGCTACACCTTC. Translating it yields CASSVEGAYYGYTF.

The J gene is TRBJ2-7, the V gene TRBV5-6; 7 nucleotides align to TRBD1. Trimming cost V 4 bases and J 3 bases; bases outside gene matches: 4. Per germline, CDR1 SGHDT and CDR2 YYEEEE. This CDR3 contains 13 residues. The CDR3 DNA is TGTGCCAGCAGCGACTACAGGGGCTACGAGCAGTACTTC. It yields the protein CASSDYRGYEQYF. Based on the CDR3 plus reference TRBV5-6 and TRBJ2-7, the full variable domain is DAGVTQSPTHLIKTRGQQVTLRCSPKSGHDTVSWYQQALGQGPQFIFQYYEEEERQRGNFPDRFSGHQFPNYSSELNVNALLLGDSALYLCASSDYRGYEQYFGPGTRLTVT.

The rearrangement uses TRBV4-1 and TRBJ2-7; 12 bases match TRBD2. Losses at the gene ends were 0 bases for V and 4 bases for J; bases not matched to a gene: 1. CDR1 and CDR2 (germline): MGHRA, YSYEKL. The CDR3 contains 15 residues. CDR3 protein: CASSQELAGGYEQYF. The CDR3 DNA is TGCGCCAGCAGCCAAGAACTAGCGGGAGGTTACGAGCAGTACTTC.

V gene TRBV29-1 combines with J gene TRBJ2-3; TRBD2 is a possible D gene (5 bases). This CDR3 spans 13 amino acids. V was cut by 3 bases and J by 0 bases, with 7 bases left in between. Germline V lookup: CDR1 SQVTM, CDR2 ANQGSEA. Here the CDR3 DNA reads TGCAGCGTTGACCGGACTAGCACAGATACGCAGTATTTT. This encodes CSVDRTSTDTQYF.

The rearrangement joins TRBV28 to TRBJ1-2; D is unclear. Germline V gene sequence: CDR1 MDHEN, CDR2 SYDVKM. Trimming cost V 3 bases and J 5 bases, with 10 bases left between them. The CDR3 loop spans 13 amino acids. This chain's CDR3 is CASSFGDPYGYTF. Written as DNA, the CDR3 is TGTGCCAGCAGTTTTGGAGACCCATATGGCTACACCTTC.

J is TRBJ2-3 and V is TRBV20-1, with 11 bases aligning to TRBD2. The CDR3 loop spans 11 amino acids. Germline CDR1 and CDR2: DFQATT and SNEGSKA (reference sequence). V lost 4 bases to trimming and J lost 12 bases; unmatched junction nucleotides: 3. This chain's CDR3 is CSAKLAGDQYF. The CDR3 nucleotides are TGCAGTGCTAAACTAGCGGGAGATCAGTATTTT.

This clone was observed once. V is TRBV7-2 and J is TRBJ2-1, with TRBD2 matching 14 bases. Per the germline V gene, CDR1 is SGHTA and CDR2 is FQGNSA. The CDR3 sequence is 17 residues long. After removal of 3 bases from V and 6 bases from J, the junction contained 7 bases not matched to a gene. CDR3 region: CASSFSWTSGGSNEQFF. Here the CDR3 DNA reads TGTGCCAGCAGCTTCTCATGGACTAGCGGGGGGAGCAATGAGCAGTTCTTC. The full variable domain, its missing parts supplied by reference TRBV7-2 and TRBJ2-1, is GAGVSQSPSNKVTEKGKDVELRCDPISGHTALYWYRQSLGQGLEFLIYFQGNSAPDKSGLPSDRFSAERTGGSVSTLTIQRTQQEDSAVYLCASSFSWTSGGSNEQFFGPGTRLTVL.

The chain combines TRBV19 with TRBJ1-2; 7 nucleotides match TRBD1. The V and J ends lost 3 bases and 7 bases, in that order; junction bases with no gene match: 2. CDR3 length: 12 residues. The V gene's germline CDR1 is LNHDA and CDR2 SQIVND (reference sequence). CDR3 coding DNA: TGTGCCAGTAGTATGGACAGGCGTGGCTACACCTTC. It yields the protein CASSMDRRGYTF.